This T cell receptor (beta chain) was retrieved from a study of regulatory T cells in long-lasting Graves disease. The sample holds many counts of this clonotype. Its antigen is currently unknown. Looked up from germline, CDR1 is SGHTA and CDR2 is FQGTGA. Trimming at V came to 5 bases and at J to 7 bases, leaving 20 bases not matched to a gene. The length of the CDR3 is 18 residues. Time point of the sample: newly diagnosed GD, antithyroid drugs for less than 3 months. From PBMCs, RNA was extracted and then used to make the TCR library. Graves' disease diagnoses followed American Thyroid Association guidelines. Arm-PCR of CDR3 regions with iRepertoire HTBI primers generated TCR beta libraries. TCRdb called the multiplex PCR reads again in MiXCR, with one record for every CDR3 protein. The data show some 220,000 distinct CDR3 sequences, less than 20% seen once. Whole-study findings and limits: It was possible that the small sample size reduced accuracy.

A further study also used this sample, focusing on T cells in Graves' hyperthyroidism and ophthalmopathy. This second report adds: Each patient was aged 18 to 65 and had newly diagnosed hyperthyroidism of under 2 months' duration. Carried out on the TCR CDR3, a first-round RT-PCR used the HTBI primer set.

Sequenced material: peripheral blood mononuclear cells (PBMCs), taken at new diagnosis, from a patient treated with antithyroid drugs. The clonotype originates from a woman in her 30s with Graves disease. The J gene is TRBJ2-3, the V gene TRBV7-3; 8 bases agree with TRBD2. The CDR3 loop reads CASSPGGVGTSPANTQYF. The CDR3 region has the DNA TGTGCCAGCAGCCCAGGTGGGGTGGGGACTAGTCCAGCAAATACGCAGTATTTT. The entire variable domain, with the rest obtained from reference TRBV7-3 and TRBJ2-3, is as follows: GAGVSQTPSNKVTEKGKYVELRCDPISGHTALYWYRQSLGQGPEFLIYFQGTGAADDSGLPNDRFFAVRPEGSVSTLKIQRTERGDSAVYLCASSPGGVGTSPANTQYFGPGTRLTVL.